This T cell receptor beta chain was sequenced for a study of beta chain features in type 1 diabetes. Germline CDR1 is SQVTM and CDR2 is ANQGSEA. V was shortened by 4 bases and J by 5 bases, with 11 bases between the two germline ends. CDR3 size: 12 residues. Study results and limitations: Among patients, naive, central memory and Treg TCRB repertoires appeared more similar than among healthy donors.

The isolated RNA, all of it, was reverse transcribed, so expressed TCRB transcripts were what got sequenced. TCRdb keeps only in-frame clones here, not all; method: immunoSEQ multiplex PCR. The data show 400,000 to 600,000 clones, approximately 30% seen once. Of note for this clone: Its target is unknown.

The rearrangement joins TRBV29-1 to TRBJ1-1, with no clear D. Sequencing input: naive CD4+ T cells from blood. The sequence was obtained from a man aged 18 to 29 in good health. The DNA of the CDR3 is TGCAGCGTTGTAAGGCCACTGACTGAAGCTTTCTTT. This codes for CSVVRPLTEAFF.